A selection of T cell receptor beta chains follows, all from one sample in a study of shared clonotypes between healthy human individuals. Sequencing was performed with immunoSEQ multiplex PCR; in TCRdb, only in-frame clones are kept and a portion is missing. Here the sample spans 1 million to 1.2 million clones, about 72% being singletons. The sample comprised memory CD4+ T cells from PBMCs. The receptors shown here come from a man aged 18-30 years in good health. Some clones in this sample may be carry-over from other donors' samples. Both conserved end residues are part of each CDR3. A D gene is named only where the DNA matches it firmly. Part of the rows lack a size; the others show once, few, many or a class for expanded clones.

TRBV5-4	NA	NA	TRBJ2-7	CASSRRGNGDEQYF	TGTGCCAGCAGCCGCCGCGGGAACGGAGACGAGCAGTACTTC
TRBV5-1	few	NA	TRBJ2-1	CASSLEVWSRYNEQFF	TGCGCCAGCAGCTTGGAGGTTTGGTCCAGATACAATGAGCAGTTCTTC
TRBV4-1	NA	NA	TRBJ1-1	CASSQDSMPGWTEAFF	TGCGCCAGCAGCCAAGACTCCATGCCAGGGTGGACTGAAGCTTTCTTT
TRBV2	many	NA	TRBJ2-1	CASLKGKGYNEQFF	TGTGCCAGCCTAAAGGGGAAGGGTTACAATGAGCAGTTCTTC
TRBV7-2	NA	NA	TRBJ2-1	CASSLGFSNNEQFF	TGTGCCAGCAGCTTGGGGTTTTCCAACAATGAGCAGTTCTTC
TRBV29-1	NA	NA	TRBJ1-2	CSVVETPPYGYTF	TGCAGCGTTGTGGAGACACCACCCTATGGCTACACCTTC
TRBV28	NA	NA	TRBJ1-5	CASRGDGSSNQPQHF	TGTGCCAGCAGGGGGGACGGGAGCAGCAATCAGCCCCAGCATTTT
TRBV6-5	NA	NA	TRBJ2-7	CASNGGARDEQYF	TGTGCCAGCAATGGGGGGGCGCGTGACGAGCAGTACTTC
TRBV2	NA	NA	TRBJ1-1	CASKLRQLNTEAFF	TGTGCCAGCAAATTGAGACAGCTGAACACTGAAGCTTTCTTT
TRBV2	NA	TRBD1	TRBJ2-1	CASSRDRDNEQFF	TGTGCCAGCTCCCGGGACAGAGACAATGAGCAGTTCTTC
TRBV5-1	once	TRBD2	TRBJ2-2	CASSQSSGGRVVGELFF	TGCGCCAGCAGCCAATCCTCTGGCGGGAGGGTTGTCGGGGAGCTGTTTTTT
TRBV5-4	NA	NA	TRBJ1-3	CASSLSLGNTIYF	TGTGCCAGCAGCTTGTCATTGGGAAACACCATATATTTT